These 4 T cell receptor beta chains originate from one sample sequenced in a study of OX40 agonist ivuxolimab in advanced cancers. The method was immunoSEQ multiplex PCR; TCRdb's version includes in-frame clones alone and lacks a portion of them. This table has tens of thousands of clones, just over 90% appearing once. The input for sequencing was CD4+ or CD8+ T cells sorted from blood, taken in a trial of the OX40 agonist ivuxolimab. The receptors were sampled from an adult with an advanced solid tumor such as melanoma, head and neck, liver or kidney cancer.

This clone was observed once. The chain employs TRBV14 and TRBJ2-2; D ambiguous. The ends were cut back, 4 bases at V and 2 bases at J, with 8 bases in the middle. Germline V gene data show CDR1 as SGHDN and CDR2 as FVKESK. The CDR3 runs 14 residues. CDR3 in DNA: TGTGCCAGCAGCCTCCGCCTCAACACCGGGGAGCTGTTTTTT. Translated: CASSLRLNTGELFF.

The chain carries TRBV2 and TRBJ1-2; 8 positions match TRBD1. The CDR3 extends over 13 amino acids. From germline, CDR1 is SNHLY and CDR2 FYNNEI. The J segment lost 14 bases and the V segment lost 5 bases, leaving 13 bases of the junction unmatched. CDR3 amino acids: CASSTGTGIRETF. The CDR3 nucleotides read TGTGCCAGCAGTACCGGGACAGGCATCAGAGAAACCTTC.

The gene calls are TRBV19 and TRBJ1-1; 9 bases line up with TRBD1. The length of the CDR3 is 15 residues. Germline lookup yields CDR1 LNHDA and CDR2 SQIVND (reference sequence). V shed 1 base, J shed 5 bases, and the junction held 5 bases outside the gene matches. The DNA of the CDR3 is TGTGCCAGTAGTATAGTCCCAGACAGGGGGACTGAAGCTTTCTTT. It codes for CASSIVPDRGTEAFF.

V gene TRBV9 combines with J gene TRBJ2-6, with D perhaps being TRBD1 or TRBD2 (5 bases each). This CDR3 has 16 amino acids. Germline lookup yields CDR1 SGDLS and CDR2 YYNGEE. V was cut by 1 base and J by 4 bases, with 12 bases left in between. CDR3 sequence: CASSVYAGTGANVLTF. The CDR3 DNA reads as TGTGCCAGCAGCGTATACGCAGGGACCGGGGCCAACGTCCTGACTTTC.